This T cell receptor (beta chain) was identified in a study of blood T cell repertoires in COVID-19. The CDR3 is 15 residues long. Germline V gives CDR1 LNHDA, CDR2 SQIVND (reference sequence). V shed 7 bases and J 9 bases; nucleotides not matched to a gene: 14. Produced via immunoSEQ multiplex PCR; TCRdb's table is partial and in-frame only. Of 350,000 to 450,000 clones in the sample, around 91% were seen once. The source of this sequence is a man aged 25 to 40 who had recovered from COVID-19. The genes are TRBV19 and TRBJ2-1, with TRBD2 matching 8 bases. Sequencing was done on a sample of PBMCs or T cells enriched from blood (not recorded which). The DNA for the CDR3 is TGTGCCAGTACCCCCCCGGCCGGGAGGGCCGGTGAGCAGTTCTTC. Translated: CASTPPAGRAGEQFF.